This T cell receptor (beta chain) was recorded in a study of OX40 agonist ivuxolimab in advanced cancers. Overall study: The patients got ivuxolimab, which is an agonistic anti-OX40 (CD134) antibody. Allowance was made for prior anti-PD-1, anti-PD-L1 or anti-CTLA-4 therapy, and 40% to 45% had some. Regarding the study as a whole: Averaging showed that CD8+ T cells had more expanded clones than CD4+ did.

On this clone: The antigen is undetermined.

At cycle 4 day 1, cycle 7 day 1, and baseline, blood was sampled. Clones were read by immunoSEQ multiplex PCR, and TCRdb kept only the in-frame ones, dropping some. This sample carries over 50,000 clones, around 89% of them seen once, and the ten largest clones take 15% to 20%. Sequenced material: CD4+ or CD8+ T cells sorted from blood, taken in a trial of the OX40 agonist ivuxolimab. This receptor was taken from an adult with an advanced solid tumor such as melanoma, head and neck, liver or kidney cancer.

The CDR3 DNA reads TGTGCCAGCAGCCACGCCTCCCGGACAGTTCGGCAAGAGACCCAGTACTTC. Translated: CASSHASRTVRQETQYF. This sequence joins TRBV16 and TRBJ2-5; D is possibly TRBD1 (6 bases). The V and J ends lost 3 bases and 2 bases respectively, with 19 bases between them. The V gene's germline CDR1 is KGHSY and CDR2 FQNENV. This CDR3 is built from 17 residues.